This T cell receptor beta chain was recovered during a study of blood T cell repertoires in COVID-19. The V gene's germline CDR1 is SGDLS and CDR2 YYNGEE. V was cut by 0 bases and J by 5 bases, with 11 bases left in between. The length of the CDR3 is 14 residues. The assay was immunoSEQ multiplex PCR, and TCRdb's table has in-frame clones only and misses some. The table shows 250,000 to 300,000 clones, with 84% occurring only once. Clinical history as reported by participants underpinned cohort assignment. V is TRBV9 and J is TRBJ1-1, with a weak D call TRBD1 (5 bases). The sample consisted of PBMCs or T cells enriched from blood (not recorded which). The TCR sequence derives from a man aged 50 to 60 who had recovered from COVID-19. The CDR3 loop is CASSVASGKTEAFF. The DNA of the CDR3 is TGTGCCAGCAGCGTAGCTTCAGGGAAAACTGAAGCTTTCTTT.